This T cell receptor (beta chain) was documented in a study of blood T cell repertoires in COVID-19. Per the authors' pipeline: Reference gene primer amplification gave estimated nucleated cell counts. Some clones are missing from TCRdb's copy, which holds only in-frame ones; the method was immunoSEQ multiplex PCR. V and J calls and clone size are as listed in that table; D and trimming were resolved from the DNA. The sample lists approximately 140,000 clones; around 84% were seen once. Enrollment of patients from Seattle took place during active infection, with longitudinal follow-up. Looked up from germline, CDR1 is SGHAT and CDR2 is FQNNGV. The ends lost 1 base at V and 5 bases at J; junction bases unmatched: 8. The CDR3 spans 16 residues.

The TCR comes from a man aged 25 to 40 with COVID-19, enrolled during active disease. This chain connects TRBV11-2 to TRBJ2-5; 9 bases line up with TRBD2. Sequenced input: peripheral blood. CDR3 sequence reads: CASSLVPREGLETQYF. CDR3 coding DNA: TGTGCCAGCAGCTTAGTTCCGCGGGAGGGCCTCGAGACCCAGTACTTC.